This passage covers 23 T cell receptor beta chains from one sample sequenced in a study of cytomegalovirus exposure and HLA in healthy donors. The assay was immunoSEQ multiplex PCR, and TCRdb's table has in-frame clones only and misses some. In the table there are fewer than 200,000 clones, approximately 96% of which are singletons. Sequencing was carried out using PBMCs. These receptor sequences come from a woman younger than 30 in good health and CMV-seronegative.

This chain connects TRBV30 to TRBJ2-5; 7 bases agree with TRBD1. This CDR3 spans 15 amino acids. V gave up 0 bases and J gave up 5 bases; unmatched junction bases: 9. Looked up from germline, CDR1 is GTSNPN and CDR2 is SVGIG (reference sequence). CDR3 protein: CAWSVRDRVTETQYF. CDR3 bases: TGTGCCTGGAGTGTACGAGACAGGGTAACGGAGACCCAGTACTTC.

The chain links TRBV27 to TRBJ2-7; 7 bases fit TRBD2. CDR3 size: 15 residues. J was trimmed by 2 bases and V by 2 bases; bases with no gene match: 6. CDR1 and CDR2 (germline): MNHEY, SMNVEV (reference sequence). Here the CDR3 reads CASSLGSAGAYEQYF. CDR3 bases: TGTGCCAGCAGTTTAGGTAGCGCGGGAGCCTACGAGCAGTACTTC.

This chain joins TRBV9 and TRBJ1-1; D is unresolved. Trimming pared 3 bases from V and 3 bases from J, leaving 12 bases between. CDR1 is SGDLS, CDR2 YYNGEE, per germline. The CDR3 length is 14 residues. The CDR3 DNA follows: TGTGCCAGCAGCGGCCTAGGAGGGTACACTGAAGCTTTCTTT. Translation gives CASSGLGGYTEAFF.

The chain has TRBV27 and TRBJ2-7; TRBD1 matches at 9 bases. Germline trimming cut 0 bases from V and 6 bases from J; bases unmatched to any gene: 18. CDR3 length: 19 amino acids. Germline V gene lookup returns CDR1 MNHEY and CDR2 SMNVEV (reference sequence). CDR3 residues: CASSLSLLSRRDREVEQYF. The CDR3 coding sequence is TGTGCCAGCAGTTTATCACTCCTCAGCAGGCGGGACAGGGAGGTCGAGCAGTACTTC.

The V and J genes are TRBV13 and TRBJ1-2; D is possibly TRBD1 (5 bases). V was pared by 3 bases and J by 5 bases, with 13 bases between. CDR3 size: 14 residues. Germline-derived CDR1 and CDR2 are PRHDT and FYEKMQ (reference sequence). The CDR3 reads CASSLAGAMYGYTF. In nucleotides, the CDR3 is TGTGCCAGCAGCTTGGCTGGGGCGATGTATGGCTACACCTTC.

The genes are TRBV6-5 and TRBJ2-7; 7 bases line up with TRBD2. The CDR3 has 15 residues. The trim removed 9 bases at V and 3 bases at J, leaving 14 bases unmatched. Per germline, CDR1 MNHEY and CDR2 SVGAGI. The CDR3 bases are TGTGCCAGTACGGGGGTAGACGGGGGGAGCTACGAGCAGTACTTC. Amino acid sequence: CASTGVDGGSYEQYF.

The chain combines TRBV12-5 with TRBJ2-7; D may be TRBD1 (5 bases). Trimming removed 5 bases from V and 2 bases from J, with 13 bases in between. The CDR3 loop spans 14 amino acids. Germline loops: CDR1 LGHNT, CDR2 FRNRAP. CDR3 coding DNA: TGTGCTAGTGGTAGGGGCAGGCCTACCTACGAGCAGTACTTC. This encodes CASGRGRPTYEQYF.

With regard to this clone: This sample also contains other DNA sequences that code for the same CDR3. The chain combines TRBV11-2 with TRBJ2-2; 8 positions agree with TRBD2. There are 16 residues in the CDR3. Trimming took 1 base from V and 1 from J; bases not matched to a gene: 2. Germline lookup yields CDR1 SGHAT and CDR2 FQNNGV. DNA for the CDR3: TGTGCCAGCAGCTTAGCGGGGGGGAAGAACACCGGGGAGCTGTTTTTT. Its protein product is CASSLAGGKNTGELFF.

The rearrangement links TRBV18 to TRBJ1-4; D might be TRBD1 (5 bases). CDR1 is KGHSH and CDR2 is LQKENI in the germline V gene. The CDR3 totals 16 residues. V was cut by 3 bases and J by 0 bases, with 11 bases left in between. CDR3: CASSPQGGSTNEKLFF. The CDR3 bases are TGTGCCAGCTCACCCCAGGGTGGATCAACTAATGAAAAACTGTTTTTT.

The chain employs TRBV25-1 and TRBJ1-2, with 9 nucleotides matching TRBD1. Per germline, CDR1 MGHDK and CDR2 SYGVNS. Germline trimming cut 6 bases from V and 12 bases from J; bases unmatched to any gene: 11. CDR3 length equals 13 residues. CDR3: CASSVDRGDGHTF. CDR3 bases: TGTGCCAGCAGCGTGGACAGGGGAGACGGCCACACCTTC.

This chain uses TRBV5-8 with TRBJ2-3; no clear D. The CDR3 spans 16 residues. Germline-derived CDR1 and CDR2 are SGHTS and YDEGEE. The V end lost 0 bases, the J end lost 2 bases, and 13 bases lay between the germline ends. CDR3 sequence: CASSLGSYPFTDTQYF. In DNA form, the CDR3 reads TGTGCCAGCAGCTTGGGTTCTTATCCTTTCACAGATACGCAGTATTTT.

CDR3 nucleotides: TGTGCCAGCAGCGCCTCCTGGATGTTGCGGGGGGAGACCCAGTACTTC. Its translation: CASSASWMLRGETQYF. The V and J genes are TRBV9 and TRBJ2-5, with TRBD2 matching over 7 bases. V trimming: 3 bases; J trimming: 5 bases; junction bases outside the gene matches: 13. This CDR3 region has 16 residues. CDR1 and CDR2 from the germline V gene are SGDLS and YYNGEE.

V usage is TRBV5-6 and J usage is TRBJ2-2; 8 bases are a match to TRBD1. Germline V gene sequence: CDR1 SGHDT, CDR2 YYEEEE. The trim removed 1 base at V and 4 bases at J, leaving 6 bases unmatched. This CDR3 is 16 amino acids long. The CDR3 DNA follows: TGTGCCAGCAGCTTGTGGACAGGGTTAAGCACCGGGGAGCTGTTTTTT. Its translation is CASSLWTGLSTGELFF.

The chain uses TRBV7-9 and TRBJ1-6; possibly TRBD1 for D (6 bases). Trimming left V 6 bases short and J 4 bases short, with 16 bases between. Germline values: CDR1 SEHNR, CDR2 FQNEAQ (reference sequence). There are 16 residues in the CDR3. In DNA form, the CDR3 reads TGTGCCAGCAGTCAAGGACAGACGAAATATAATTCACCCCTCCACTTT. Translated, it gives CASSQGQTKYNSPLHF.

The chain couples TRBV15 to TRBJ1-3; 7 bases map to TRBD1. The V gene end was trimmed by 3 bases and the J gene end by 2 bases; junction bases not matched to a gene: 4. Germline V lookup: CDR1 LNHNV, CDR2 YYDKDF (reference sequence). The CDR3 spans 15 residues. CDR3 protein: CATSRDQGAGNTIYF. The CDR3, as DNA: TGTGCCACCAGCAGGGACCAGGGGGCTGGAAACACCATATATTTT.

The gene calls are TRBV27 and TRBJ2-5; tentative D call: TRBD2 (7 bases). Germline V gives CDR1 MNHEY, CDR2 SMNVEV (reference sequence). Trimming stripped 2 bases from V and 5 bases from J, with 18 bases between. The CDR3 is made up of 16 amino acids. The CDR3 region is CASSLALGGGRETQYF. CDR3 nucleotides: TGTGCCAGCAGTTTAGCTCTGGGGGGGGGCCGGGAGACCCAGTACTTC.

This clone was seen once. The junction and the germline gene differ at one end; a read error may be behind it. The CDR3 region has the DNA TGTGCCAGCAGGGAAGGGATAGCGGAGGGCTACAATGAGCAGTTCTTC. Its translation: CASREGIAEGYNEQFF. This chain connects TRBV2 to TRBJ2-1, with D possibly matching TRBD2 (6 bases). This CDR3 has 16 residues. Germline V lookup: CDR1 SNHLY, CDR2 FYNNEI.

This rearrangement joins TRBV5-1 to TRBJ1-3; 12 bases map to TRBD1. Per germline, CDR1 SGHRS and CDR2 YFSETQ. V gave up 0 bases and J gave up 0 bases; unmatched junction bases: 1. This CDR3 region has 17 residues. CDR3 in DNA: TGCGCCAGCAGCTTGGGGGGACAGGGGGCCTCTGGAAACACCATATATTTT. Translation gives CASSLGGQGASGNTIYF.

V is TRBV5-4 and J is TRBJ2-3; 10 nucleotides agree with TRBD2. The germline V gene has CDR1 SGHNT and CDR2 YYREEE (reference sequence). V lost 4 bases to trimming and J lost 4 bases; unmatched junction nucleotides: 6. CDR3 length: 15 amino acids. The CDR3 here is CASSPGLARADTQYF. The CDR3, as DNA: TGTGCCAGCAGCCCGGGACTAGCGAGGGCAGATACGCAGTATTTT. Using reference TRBV5-4 and TRBJ2-3 for the parts outside the CDR3, the full variable domain is ETGVTQSPTHLIKTRGQQVTLRCSSQSGHNTVSWYQQALGQGPQFIFQYYREEENGRGNFPPRFSGLQFPNYSSELNVNALELDDSALYLCASSPGLARADTQYFGPGTRLTVL.

This rearrangement joins TRBV2 to TRBJ2-4; 7 bases agree with TRBD2. Germline V lookup: CDR1 SNHLY, CDR2 FYNNEI. The CDR3 is 14 amino acids. Trimming cost V 7 bases and J 8 bases; bases outside gene matches: 11. The CDR3 loop is CASMINSGGDIQYF. CDR3 DNA: TGTGCCAGCATGATAAACAGTGGGGGGGACATTCAGTACTTC.

This chain uses TRBV5-4 with TRBJ2-7; 10 positions match TRBD1. CDR3 length: 16 amino acids. The germline CDR1 and CDR2 sequences are SGHNT and YYREEE (reference sequence). Unmatched junction bases numbered 5, after V lost 1 base and J lost 1 base. CDR3 amino acids: CASSLMGQGISYEQYF. In DNA, the CDR3 is TGTGCCAGCAGCTTGATGGGACAGGGGATTTCCTACGAGCAGTACTTC.

The gene calls are TRBV12-5 and TRBJ2-1, with TRBD2 matching over 9 bases. CDR1 is LGHNT and CDR2 is FRNRAP in the germline V gene. V lost 4 bases, J lost 7 bases, and 14 bases stayed unmatched. The CDR3 contains 17 residues. CDR3 residues: CASGSDLGRGGENEQFF. In DNA, the CDR3 is TGTGCTAGTGGTTCCGACCTCGGGCGGGGGGGCGAGAATGAGCAGTTCTTC. Variable domain in full (rest from reference TRBV12-5 and TRBJ2-1): DARVTQTPRHKVTEMGQEVTMRCQPILGHNTVFWYRQTMMQGLELLAYFRNRAPLDDSGMPKDRFSAEMPDATLATLKIQPSEPRDSAVYFCASGSDLGRGGENEQFFGPGTRLTVL.

This chain links TRBV5-8 with TRBJ2-6; D call uncertain. Germline assignment: CDR1 SGHTS and CDR2 YDEGEE. With 0 bases removed from V and 2 bases from J, the gap between germline ends came to 6 bases. The CDR3 is 15 amino acids. This chain's CDR3 is CASSLVVTGANVLTF. The DNA of the CDR3 is TGTGCCAGCAGCTTGGTAGTAACTGGGGCCAACGTCCTGACTTTC.